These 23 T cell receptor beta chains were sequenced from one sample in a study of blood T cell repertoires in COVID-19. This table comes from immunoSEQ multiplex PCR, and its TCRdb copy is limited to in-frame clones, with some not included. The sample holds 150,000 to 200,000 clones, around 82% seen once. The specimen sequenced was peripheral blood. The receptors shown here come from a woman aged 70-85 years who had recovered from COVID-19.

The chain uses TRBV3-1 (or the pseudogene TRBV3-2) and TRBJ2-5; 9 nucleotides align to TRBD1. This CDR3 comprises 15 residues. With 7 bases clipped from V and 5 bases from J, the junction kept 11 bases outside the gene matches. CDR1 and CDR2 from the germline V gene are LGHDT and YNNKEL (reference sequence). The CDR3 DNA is TGTGCCAGCACCAGACCGGACAGGGGAGGCGAGACCCAGTACTTC. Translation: CASTRPDRGGETQYF.

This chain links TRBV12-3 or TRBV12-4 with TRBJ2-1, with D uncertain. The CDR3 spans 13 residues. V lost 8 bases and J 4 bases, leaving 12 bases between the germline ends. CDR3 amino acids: CASLGGTYNEQFF. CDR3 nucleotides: TGTGCCAGCCTCGGCGGAACGTACAATGAGCAGTTCTTC.

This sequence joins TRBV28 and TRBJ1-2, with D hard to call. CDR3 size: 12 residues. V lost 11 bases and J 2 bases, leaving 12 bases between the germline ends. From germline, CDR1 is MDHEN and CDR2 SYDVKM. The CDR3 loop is CALHGVNYGYTF. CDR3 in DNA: TGTGCCCTACACGGGGTAAACTATGGCTACACCTTC.

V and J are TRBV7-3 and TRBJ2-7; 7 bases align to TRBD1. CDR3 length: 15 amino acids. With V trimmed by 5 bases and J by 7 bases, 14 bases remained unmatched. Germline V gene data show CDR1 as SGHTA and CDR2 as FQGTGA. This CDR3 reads CASSPNRQGVGEQYF. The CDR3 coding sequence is TGTGCCAGCAGCCCCAACCGACAGGGAGTGGGGGAGCAGTACTTC.

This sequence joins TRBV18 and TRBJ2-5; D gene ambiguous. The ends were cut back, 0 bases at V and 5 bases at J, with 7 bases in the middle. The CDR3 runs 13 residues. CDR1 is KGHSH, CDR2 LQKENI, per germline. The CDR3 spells CASSPPLGETQYF. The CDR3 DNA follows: TGTGCCAGCTCACCACCTCTGGGCGAGACCCAGTACTTC.

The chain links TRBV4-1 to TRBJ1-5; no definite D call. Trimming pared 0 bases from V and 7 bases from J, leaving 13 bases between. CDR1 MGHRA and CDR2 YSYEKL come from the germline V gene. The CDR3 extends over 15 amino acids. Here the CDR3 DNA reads TGCGCCAGCAGCCAAGATTCCGGGGAGGGCCAGCCCCAGCATTTT. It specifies CASSQDSGEGQPQHF.

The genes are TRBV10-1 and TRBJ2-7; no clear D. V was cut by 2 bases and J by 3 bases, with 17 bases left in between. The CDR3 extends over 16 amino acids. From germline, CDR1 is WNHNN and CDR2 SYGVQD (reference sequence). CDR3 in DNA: TGCGCCAGCAGTGAGGGTTCGCGGTGCTGGCACTACGAGCAGTACTTC. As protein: CASSEGSRCWHYEQYF.

The CDR3 nucleotides are TGTGCCAGTAAGAGGACAGGGGACAATGAGCAGTTCTTC. Amino acid sequence: CASKRTGDNEQFF. The genes are TRBV19 and TRBJ2-1; 9 nucleotides agree with TRBD1. The CDR3 consists of 13 residues. V lost 7 bases and J lost 5; bases outside the gene matches: 3. CDR1 and CDR2 from the germline V gene are LNHDA and SQIVND (reference sequence).

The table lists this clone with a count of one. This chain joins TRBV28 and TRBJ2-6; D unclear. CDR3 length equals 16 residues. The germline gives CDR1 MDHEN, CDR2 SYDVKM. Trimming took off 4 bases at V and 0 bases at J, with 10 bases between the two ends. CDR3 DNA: TGTGCCAGCAGTTCGCCCCCGGGCTCTGGGGCCAACGTCCTGACTTTC. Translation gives CASSSPPGSGANVLTF.

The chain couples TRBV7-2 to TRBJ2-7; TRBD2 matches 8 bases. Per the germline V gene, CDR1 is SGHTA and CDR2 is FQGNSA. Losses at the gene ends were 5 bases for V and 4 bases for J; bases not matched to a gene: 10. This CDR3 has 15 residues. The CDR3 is CASSPRGSGGYEQYF. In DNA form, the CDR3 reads TGTGCCAGCAGCCCCCGGGGGTCGGGGGGGTACGAGCAGTACTTC.

Here the CDR3 DNA reads TGTGCCAGCAGCCCGGGGGAGGCTCAGCCCCAGCATTTT. It codes for CASSPGEAQPQHF. The chain uses TRBV3-1 (or the pseudogene TRBV3-2) and TRBJ1-5; D is possibly TRBD1 (5 bases). Trimming stripped 4 bases from V and 6 bases from J, with 10 bases between. The CDR3 spans 13 residues. Germline CDR1 reads LGHDT; CDR2 reads YNNKEL (reference sequence).

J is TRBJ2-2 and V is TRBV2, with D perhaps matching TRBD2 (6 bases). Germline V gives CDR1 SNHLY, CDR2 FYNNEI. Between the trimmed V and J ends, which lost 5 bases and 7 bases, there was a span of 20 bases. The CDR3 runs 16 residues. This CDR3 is CASSQSGPLLGGELFF. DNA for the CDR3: TGTGCCAGCAGTCAGAGCGGGCCCCTTCTGGGCGGGGAGCTGTTTTTT. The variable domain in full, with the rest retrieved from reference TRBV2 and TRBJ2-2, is EPEVTQTPSHQVTQMGQEVILRCVPISNHLYFYWYRQILGQKVEFLVSFYNNEISEKSEIFDDQFSVERPDGSNFTLKIRSTKLEDSAMYFCASSQSGPLLGGELFFGEGSRLTVL.

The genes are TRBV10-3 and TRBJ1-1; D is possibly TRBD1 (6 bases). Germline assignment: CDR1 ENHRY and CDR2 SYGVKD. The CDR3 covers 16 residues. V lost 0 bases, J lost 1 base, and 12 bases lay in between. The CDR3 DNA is TGTGCCATCAGTGAGTCGGCGGGGGGCGGGAACACTGAAGCTTTCTTT. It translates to CAISESAGGGNTEAFF.

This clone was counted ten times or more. This CDR3 reads CASSLGVGTEAFF. The CDR3 DNA follows: TGTGCCAGCAGTTTAGGAGTGGGCACTGAAGCTTTCTTT. This chain links TRBV27 with TRBJ1-1; D unclear. V lost 2 bases and J lost 4, with 8 bases in between. Looked up from germline, CDR1 is MNHEY and CDR2 is SMNVEV (reference sequence). The CDR3 consists of 13 residues.

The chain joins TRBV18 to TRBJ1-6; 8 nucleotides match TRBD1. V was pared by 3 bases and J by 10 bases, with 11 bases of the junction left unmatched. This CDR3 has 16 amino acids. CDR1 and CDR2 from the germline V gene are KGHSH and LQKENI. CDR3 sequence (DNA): TGTGCCAGCTCACCGGGGGCAGGGGGCAGGGAGTCACCCCTCCACTTT. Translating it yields CASSPGAGGRESPLHF.

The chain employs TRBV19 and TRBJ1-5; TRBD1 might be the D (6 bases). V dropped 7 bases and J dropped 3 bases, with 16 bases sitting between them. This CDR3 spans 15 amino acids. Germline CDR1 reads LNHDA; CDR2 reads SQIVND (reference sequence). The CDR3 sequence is CASKGGPNPNQPQHF. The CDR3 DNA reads TGTGCCAGTAAGGGGGGGCCCAACCCCAATCAGCCCCAGCATTTT.

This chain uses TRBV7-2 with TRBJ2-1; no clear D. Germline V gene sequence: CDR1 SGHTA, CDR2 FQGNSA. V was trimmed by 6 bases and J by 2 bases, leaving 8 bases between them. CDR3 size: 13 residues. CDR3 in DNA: TGTGCCAGCAGTTTTGGAGCCTACAATGAGCAGTTCTTC. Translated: CASSFGAYNEQFF.

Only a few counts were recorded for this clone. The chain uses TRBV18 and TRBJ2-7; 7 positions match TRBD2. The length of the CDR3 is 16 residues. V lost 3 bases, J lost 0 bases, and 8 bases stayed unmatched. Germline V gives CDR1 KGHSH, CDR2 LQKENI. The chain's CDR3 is CASSPRAGRLSYEQYF. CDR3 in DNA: TGTGCCAGCTCACCCAGGGCCGGGAGGCTCTCCTACGAGCAGTACTTC.

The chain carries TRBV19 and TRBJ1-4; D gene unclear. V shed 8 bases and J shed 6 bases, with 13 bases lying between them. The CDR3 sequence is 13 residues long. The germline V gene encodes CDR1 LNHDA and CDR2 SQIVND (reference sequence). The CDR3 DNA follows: TGTGCCAGTGCCCTCGGGGTCGATGAAAAACTGTTTTTT. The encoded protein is CASALGVDEKLFF.

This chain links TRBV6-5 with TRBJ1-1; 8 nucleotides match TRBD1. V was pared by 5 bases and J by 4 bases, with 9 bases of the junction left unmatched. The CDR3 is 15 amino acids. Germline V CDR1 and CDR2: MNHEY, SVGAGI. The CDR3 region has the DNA TGTGCCAGCAGTCTTCCCGTGACAGGGGTCACTGAAGCTTTCTTT. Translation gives CASSLPVTGVTEAFF.

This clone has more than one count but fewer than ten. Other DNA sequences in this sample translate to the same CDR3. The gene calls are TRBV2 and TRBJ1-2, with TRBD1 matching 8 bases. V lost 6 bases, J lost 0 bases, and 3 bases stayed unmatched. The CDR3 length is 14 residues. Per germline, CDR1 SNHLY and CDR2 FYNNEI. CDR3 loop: CASRGQGPNYGYTF. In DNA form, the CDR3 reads TGTGCCAGCAGAGGACAGGGCCCTAACTATGGCTACACCTTC.

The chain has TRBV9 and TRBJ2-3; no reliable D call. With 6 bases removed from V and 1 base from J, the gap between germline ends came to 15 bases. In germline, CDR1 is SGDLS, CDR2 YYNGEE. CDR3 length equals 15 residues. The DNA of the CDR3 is TGTGCCAGCACCCCGAAGGCCCAGGGCACAGATACGCAGTATTTT. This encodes CASTPKAQGTDTQYF.

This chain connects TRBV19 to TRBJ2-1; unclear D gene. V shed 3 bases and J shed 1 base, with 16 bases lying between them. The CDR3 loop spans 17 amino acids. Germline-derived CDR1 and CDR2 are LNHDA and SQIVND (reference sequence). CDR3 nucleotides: TGTGCCAGTAGTATGCCCCAGCTGGAGCTTTCCTACAATGAGCAGTTCTTC. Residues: CASSMPQLELSYNEQFF.